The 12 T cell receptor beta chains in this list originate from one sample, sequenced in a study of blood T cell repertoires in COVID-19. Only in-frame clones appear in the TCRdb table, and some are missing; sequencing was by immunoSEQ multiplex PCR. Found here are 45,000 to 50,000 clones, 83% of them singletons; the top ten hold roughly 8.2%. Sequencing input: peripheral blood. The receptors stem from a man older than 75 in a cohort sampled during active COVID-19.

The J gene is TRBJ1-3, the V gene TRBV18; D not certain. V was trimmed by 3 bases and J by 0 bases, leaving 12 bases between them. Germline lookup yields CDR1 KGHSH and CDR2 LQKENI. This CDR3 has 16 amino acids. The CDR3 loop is CASSPAAASSGNTIYF. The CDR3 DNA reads TGTGCCAGCTCACCGGCAGCGGCTTCCTCTGGAAACACCATATATTTT.

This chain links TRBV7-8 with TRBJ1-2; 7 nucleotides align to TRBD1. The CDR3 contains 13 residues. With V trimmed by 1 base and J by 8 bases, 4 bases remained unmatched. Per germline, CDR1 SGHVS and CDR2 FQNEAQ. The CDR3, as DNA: TGTGCCAGCAGCTTAGGGACAGGCAGAGGCTACACCTTC. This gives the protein CASSLGTGRGYTF.

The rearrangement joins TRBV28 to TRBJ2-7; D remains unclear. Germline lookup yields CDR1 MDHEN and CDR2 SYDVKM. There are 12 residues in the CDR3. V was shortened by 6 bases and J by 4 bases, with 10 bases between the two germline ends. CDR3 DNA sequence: TGTGCCAGCAGCCGAACGGGTTACGAGCAGTACTTC. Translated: CASSRTGYEQYF.

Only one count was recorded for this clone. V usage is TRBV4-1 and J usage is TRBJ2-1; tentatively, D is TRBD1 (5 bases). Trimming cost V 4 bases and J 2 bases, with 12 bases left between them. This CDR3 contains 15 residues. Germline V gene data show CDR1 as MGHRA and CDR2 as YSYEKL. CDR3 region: CASSRGHKAYNEQFF. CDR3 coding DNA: TGCGCCAGCAGCCGCGGACATAAGGCCTACAATGAGCAGTTCTTC.

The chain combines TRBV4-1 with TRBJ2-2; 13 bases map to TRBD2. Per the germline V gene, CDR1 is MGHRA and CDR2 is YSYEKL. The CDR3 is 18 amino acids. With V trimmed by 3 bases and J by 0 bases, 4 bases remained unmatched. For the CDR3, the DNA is TGCGCCAGCAGCCACCCACTAGCGGGGGGGCCGAACACCGGGGAGCTGTTTTTT. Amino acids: CASSHPLAGGPNTGELFF.

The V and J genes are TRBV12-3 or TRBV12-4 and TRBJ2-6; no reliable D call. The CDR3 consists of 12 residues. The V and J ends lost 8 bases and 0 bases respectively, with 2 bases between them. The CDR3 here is CASRSGANVLTF. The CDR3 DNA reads TGTGCCAGCCGCTCTGGGGCCAACGTCCTGACTTTC.

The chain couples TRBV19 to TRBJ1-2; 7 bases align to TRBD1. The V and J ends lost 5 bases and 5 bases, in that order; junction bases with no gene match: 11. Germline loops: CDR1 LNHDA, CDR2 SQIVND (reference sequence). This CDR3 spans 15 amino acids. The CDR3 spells CASSVAGQLTYGYTF. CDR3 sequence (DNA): TGTGCCAGTAGTGTGGCGGGACAGCTAACTTATGGCTACACCTTC.

The CDR3 region is CASSLDGSSGNTIYF. DNA of the CDR3: TGCGCCAGCAGCTTGGACGGTAGCTCTGGAAACACCATATATTTT. The chain uses TRBV5-1 and TRBJ1-3; D is unresolved. The germline V gene encodes CDR1 SGHRS and CDR2 YFSETQ. Trimming stripped 0 bases from V and 0 bases from J, with 7 bases between. The CDR3 extends over 15 amino acids.

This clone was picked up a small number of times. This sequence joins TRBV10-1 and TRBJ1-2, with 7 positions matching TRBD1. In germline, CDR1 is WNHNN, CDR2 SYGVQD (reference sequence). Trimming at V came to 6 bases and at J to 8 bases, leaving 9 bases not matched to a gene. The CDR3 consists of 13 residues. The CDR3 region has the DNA TGCGCCAGCAGACCACAGGGGCCTGGGGGCTACACCTTC. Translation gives CASRPQGPGGYTF.

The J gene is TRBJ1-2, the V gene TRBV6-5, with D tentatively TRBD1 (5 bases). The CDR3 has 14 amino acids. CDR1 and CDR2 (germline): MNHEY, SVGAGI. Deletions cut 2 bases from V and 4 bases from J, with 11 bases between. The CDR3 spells CASSYGAGRYGYTF. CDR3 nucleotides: TGTGCCAGCAGTTACGGAGCAGGGCGCTATGGCTACACCTTC.

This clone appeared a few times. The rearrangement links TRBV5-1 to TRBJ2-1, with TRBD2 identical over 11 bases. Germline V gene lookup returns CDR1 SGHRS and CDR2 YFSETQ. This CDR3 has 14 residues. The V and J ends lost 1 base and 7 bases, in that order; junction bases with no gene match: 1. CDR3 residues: CASSLTSGRNEQFF. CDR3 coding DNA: TGCGCCAGCAGCTTGACTAGCGGGAGAAATGAGCAGTTCTTC.

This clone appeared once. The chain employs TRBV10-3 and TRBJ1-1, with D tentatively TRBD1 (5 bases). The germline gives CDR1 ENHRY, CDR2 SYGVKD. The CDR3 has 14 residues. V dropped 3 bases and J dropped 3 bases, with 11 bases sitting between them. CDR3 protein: CAISDLGRDTEAFF. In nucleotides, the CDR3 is TGTGCCATCAGTGACTTAGGCAGGGACACTGAAGCTTTCTTT.